This TCR beta chain was sequenced during a study of blood T cell repertoires in COVID-19. About the research overall: Specimens from acute and convalescent COVID-19 originated in the United States, Italy and Spain. Nucleic acid was either cDNA or gDNA, and it came from T cells, B-cell-depleted T cells, or PBMCs.

The assay was immunoSEQ multiplex PCR, and TCRdb's table has in-frame clones only and misses some. Found here are under 200,000 clones, more than 85% of them singletons; the top ten hold approximately 2.1%. A few counts support this clone. In germline, CDR1 is MNHNY, CDR2 SVGAGI (reference sequence). Trimming left V 1 base short and J 3 bases short, with 9 bases between. This CDR3 has 14 residues. This sequence joins TRBV6-6 and TRBJ1-2; a weak D match, TRBD1 (6 bases). Sequencing used peripheral blood. The source of this sequence is a man aged 70-80 years with active or convalescent COVID-19. The CDR3 here is CASSYLQGDYGYTF. The CDR3 nucleotides are TGTGCCAGCAGTTACTTACAGGGTGACTATGGCTACACCTTC.